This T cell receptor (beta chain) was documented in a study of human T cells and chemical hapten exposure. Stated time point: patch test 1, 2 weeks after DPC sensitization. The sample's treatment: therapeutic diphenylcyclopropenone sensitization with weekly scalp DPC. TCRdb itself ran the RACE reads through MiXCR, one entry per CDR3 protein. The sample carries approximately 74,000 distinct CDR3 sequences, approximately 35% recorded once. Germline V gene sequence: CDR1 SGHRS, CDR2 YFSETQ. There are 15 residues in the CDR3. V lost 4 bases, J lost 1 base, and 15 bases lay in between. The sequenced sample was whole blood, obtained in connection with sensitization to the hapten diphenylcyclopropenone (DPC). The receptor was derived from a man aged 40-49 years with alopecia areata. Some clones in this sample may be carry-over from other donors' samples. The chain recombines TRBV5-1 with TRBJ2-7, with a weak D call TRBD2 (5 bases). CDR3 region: CASSPGDSVSYEQYF. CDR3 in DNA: TGCGCCAGCAGCCCGGGTGATAGCGTTTCCTACGAGCAGTACTTC.